This TCR beta chain was found in a study of cytomegalovirus exposure and HLA in healthy donors. Healthy bone marrow donors made up the donor group. The CDR3 is 15 amino acids. The V gene's germline CDR1 is MNHNS and CDR2 SASEGT. V lost 3 bases and J lost 0, with 12 bases in between. General study results and limits: A later analysis reportedly found that, within productive TCRs, an Asian-associated ancestry cluster had fewer N-insertions than the mean observed across the 666 donors.

13 Jbeta primers and 60 Vbeta primers were used for the PCR. Repertoires were generated with immunoSEQ multiplex PCR, while TCRdb's copy carries only in-frame clones and drops some. The sample holds around 99,000 clones, roughly 87% seen once. In its sample, this clone was seen a few times. Antigen unknown. The receptor's source is a man aged 30 to 45 in good health and CMV-seropositive. The chain links TRBV6-1 to TRBJ2-7; TRBD2 might be the D (6 bases). Sequenced input: PBMCs. The CDR3 sequence is CASSELGGDSYEQYF. CDR3 DNA: TGTGCCAGCAGTGAGTTGGGGGGAGACTCCTACGAGCAGTACTTC.